Listed below are T cell receptor beta chains from one sample, sequenced in a study of CD8 T cells in acute hepatitis C reinfection. The repertoire was sequenced with immunoSEQ multiplex PCR; TCRdb's copy has only in-frame clones and lacks some. The sample yields some 38,000 clones, around nine tenths seen once. The sequencing input was naive CD8+ T cells from PBMCs. The receptors were sampled from a man aged 30 to 39 with chronic hepatitis C. Each CDR3 is given with its conserved first and last residue. The D gene is left open where the match is weak. Clone size appears in some rows only: once, few, many, or a class for an expanded clone.

d_call	v_call	clone_size	j_call	cdr3_aa	cdr3_nt
TRBD1	TRBV7-9	-	TRBJ2-5	CASSSRDRDQETQYF	TGTGCCAGCAGCTCCCGGGACAGGGACCAAGAGACCCAGTACTTC
-	TRBV27	-	TRBJ2-2	CASSLITGELFF	TGTGCCAGCAGTTTAATAACCGGGGAGCTGTTTTTT
TRBD1	TRBV19	-	TRBJ1-1	CASRTGGNTEAFF	TGTGCCAGCCGGACAGGGGGGAACACTGAAGCTTTCTTT
-	TRBV23-1	-	TRBJ1-5	CATLSPSFCDQPQHF	TGCGCTACGCTGAGCCCCTCGTTTTGTGATCAGCCCCAGCATTTT
-	TRBV4-1	-	TRBJ1-6	CASSQGYRIPLHF	TGCGCCAGCAGCCAAGGGTACAGGATTCCCCTCCACTTT
TRBD1	TRBV6-1	-	TRBJ1-5	CASQTGDQPQHF	TGTGCCAGCCAGACAGGGGATCAGCCCCAGCATTTT
-	TRBV13	once	TRBJ1-1	CASTVEGENTEAFF	TGTGCCAGCACCGTGGAGGGGGAGAACACTGAAGCTTTCTTT
TRBD1	TRBV2	-	TRBJ1-2	CASQGGSSGYTF	TGTGCCAGCCAGGGGGGGAGTAGTGGCTACACCTTC
-	TRBV30	-	TRBJ2-1	CAWSVKGEAGEQFF	TGTGCCTGGAGTGTAAAGGGGGAGGCGGGTGAGCAGTTCTTC
TRBD2	TRBV4-1	-	TRBJ2-7	CASSLRLAEDEQYF	TGCGCCAGCAGCCTCCGACTAGCGGAAGACGAGCAGTACTTC
-	TRBV9	-	TRBJ1-3	CASSVGQGSGNTIYF	TGTGCCAGCAGCGTAGGGCAGGGTTCTGGAAACACCATATATTTT
-	TRBV7-3	-	TRBJ2-3	CASSPQRTDTQYF	TGTGCCAGCAGCCCCCAGCGCACAGATACGCAGTATTTT
TRBD2	TRBV4-2	-	TRBJ2-2	CASSQATSGITGELFF	TGTGCCAGCAGCCAAGCGACTAGCGGGATCACCGGGGAGCTGTTTTTT
TRBD1	TRBV9	-	TRBJ1-5	CASSEGTGGMVNQPQHF	TGTGCCAGCAGCGAGGGGACAGGGGGCATGGTCAATCAGCCCCAGCATTTT
TRBD1	TRBV6-6	-	TRBJ2-7	CASSLTGREQYF	TGTGCCAGCAGCCTGACAGGGCGCGAGCAGTACTTC